The source of this TCR beta chain is a study of T-cell reconstitution after alpha-beta-depleted transplantation in children. The library targeted TCRbeta and was prepared with unique molecular identifiers. TCRdb recomputed calls from the PCR reads with MiXCR, one row per CDR3 protein. The profile shows over 200,000 distinct CDR3 sequences, approximately 10% of them singletons. There are many counts of this clonotype. V was pared by 4 bases and J by 4 bases, with 4 bases of the junction left unmatched. This CDR3 has 12 amino acids. Per the germline V gene, CDR1 is DFQATT and CDR2 is SNEGSKA (reference sequence).

This TCR derives from a human donor who donated a stem cell graft to a child with acute lymphoblastic leukemia. This sample comprised PBMCs from the stem cell graft donor, obtained from the stem cell graft. The rearrangement joins TRBV20-1 to TRBJ2-7, with TRBD2 identical over 7 bases. In DNA form, the CDR3 reads TGCAGTGCTAACGGACTAGGGTACGAGCAGTACTTC. This encodes CSANGLGYEQYF.